This TCR beta chain stems from a study of blood T cell repertoires in COVID-19. Assay: immunoSEQ multiplex PCR; the TCRdb copy retains only in-frame clones and omits some. The table includes roughly 330,000 clones, 89% detected once. This clonotype originated in a man between 18 and 29 years old who had recovered from COVID-19. Input material: peripheral blood.

CDR3 DNA sequence: TGCGCCAGCAGCTACCGGGACAGGGAAATAGATGAGCAGTTCTTC. This translates into CASSYRDREIDEQFF. The V gene is TRBV4-1, the J gene TRBJ2-1, with 9 bases lining up with TRBD1. V dropped 5 bases and J dropped 8; count of bases not matched to a gene: 10. The CDR3 spans 15 residues. CDR1 and CDR2 (germline): MGHRA, YSYEKL.